This T cell receptor (beta chain) was recovered during a study of shared clonotypes between healthy human individuals. Sequencing used immunoSEQ multiplex PCR; TCRdb keeps in-frame clones, though not all of them. Of about 470,000 clones listed, roughly 77% are singletons. The V end lost 9 bases, the J end lost 2 bases, and 11 bases lay between the germline ends. Germline CDR1 SGHDN, CDR2 FVKESK. This CDR3 spans 12 amino acids. The clonotype comes from a middle-aged woman in good health. Some clones in this sample may be carry-over from other donors' samples. The gene calls are TRBV14 and TRBJ2-7; TRBD2 is a possible D gene (6 bases). Sequencing used PBMCs. The CDR3 sequence is CASGRRAYEQYF. The CDR3 nucleotides read TGTGCCAGTGGCAGGAGGGCCTACGAGCAGTACTTC. Variable domain in full (rest from reference TRBV14 and TRBJ2-7): EAGVTQFPSHSVIEKGQTVTLRCDPISGHDNLYWYRRVMGKEIKFLLHFVKESKQDESGMPNNRFLAERTGGTYSTLKVQPAELEDSGVYFCASGRRAYEQYFGPGTRLTVT.